Below, 29 T cell receptor beta chains from the same sample are listed, as sequenced in a study of blood T cell repertoires in COVID-19. The data were produced by immunoSEQ multiplex PCR, yet TCRdb's version contains in-frame clones alone and is incomplete. Here the sample spans over 200,000 clones, 80% to 90% being singletons. The sequenced material came from PBMCs or T cells enriched from blood (not recorded which). The source of these receptors is a woman aged 25 to 39 who had been exposed to COVID-19.

This chain joins TRBV11-2 and TRBJ2-7; no clear D. CDR1 and CDR2 (germline): SGHAT, FQNNGV. The CDR3 consists of 12 residues. The V and J ends lost 2 bases and 3 bases respectively, with 5 bases between them. Here the CDR3 reads CASSLNGYEQYF. The CDR3 nucleotides read TGTGCCAGCAGCTTAAACGGCTACGAGCAGTACTTC.

The rearrangement uses TRBV2 and TRBJ1-5; unclear D gene. Germline CDR1 is SNHLY and CDR2 is FYNNEI. The CDR3 is 14 amino acids. Trimming pared 5 bases from V and 6 bases from J, leaving 14 bases between. The CDR3 protein is CASSLGSGGQPQHF. DNA of the CDR3: TGTGCCAGCAGTCTGGGGAGTGGTGGTCAGCCCCAGCATTTT.

The V call is TRBV30, the J call TRBJ1-2; D is uncertain. Germline CDR1 and CDR2: GTSNPN and SVGIG (reference sequence). V lost 2 bases to trimming and J lost 4 bases, with 11 bases between them. The CDR3 is 13 residues long. CDR3 coding DNA: TGTGCCTGGAGTCCGACGGACTTCTATGGCTACACCTTC. Protein: CAWSPTDFYGYTF.

The chain uses TRBV12-5 and TRBJ2-3; 9 positions agree with TRBD2. The J segment lost 0 bases and the V segment lost 1 base, leaving 2 bases of the junction unmatched. Germline V gives CDR1 LGHNT, CDR2 FRNRAP. This CDR3 is 16 amino acids long. The CDR3 loop is CASGLASGTSTDTQYF. The CDR3 nucleotides read TGTGCTAGTGGTTTGGCTAGCGGGACGAGCACAGATACGCAGTATTTT.

The chain joins TRBV9 to TRBJ2-5; maybe TRBD1 (6 bases). Germline V gene sequence: CDR1 SGDLS, CDR2 YYNGEE. Between the trimmed V and J ends, which lost 3 bases and 1 base, there was a span of 10 bases. The CDR3 has 14 residues. The CDR3 is CASSAGQIQETQYF. CDR3 nucleotide sequence: TGTGCCAGCAGCGCCGGACAGATCCAAGAGACCCAGTACTTC.

The genes are TRBV2 and TRBJ1-2, with TRBD1 as a possible D gene (5 bases). Trimming pared 6 bases from V and 8 bases from J, leaving 16 bases between. Per the germline V gene, CDR1 is SNHLY and CDR2 is FYNNEI. The CDR3 spans 13 residues. DNA for the CDR3: TGTGCCAGCAGCTTACAGTCAGGGCGGGGCTACACCTTC. Translation: CASSLQSGRGYTF.

This chain connects TRBV4-2 to TRBJ2-2; no clear D gene. The CDR3 runs 16 residues. From germline, CDR1 is LGHNA and CDR2 YNFKEQ. V was cut by 0 bases and J by 0 bases, with 8 bases left in between. The CDR3: CASSQELSSNTGELFF. CDR3 nucleotides: TGTGCCAGCAGCCAAGAGCTAAGTTCGAACACCGGGGAGCTGTTTTTT.

This chain connects TRBV3-1 (or the pseudogene TRBV3-2) to TRBJ2-5; TRBD2 matches 11 bases. Trimming cost V 5 bases and J 1 base; bases outside gene matches: 3. The germline CDR1 and CDR2 sequences are LGHDT and YNNKEL (reference sequence). The CDR3 is made up of 15 amino acids. In DNA form, the CDR3 reads TGTGCCAGCAGCGAAACTAGCGGGAGCCAAGAGACCCAGTACTTC. Its protein is CASSETSGSQETQYF.

V and J are TRBV24-1 and TRBJ2-1; the match to TRBD2 covers 14 bases. Germline-derived CDR1 and CDR2 are KGHDR and SFDVKD. The V and J ends lost 4 bases and 7 bases, in that order; junction bases with no gene match: 5. This CDR3 region has 16 residues. The CDR3 sequence: CATSDLTSGRVNEQFF. CDR3 nucleotides: TGTGCCACCAGTGACCTGACTAGCGGGAGGGTTAATGAGCAGTTCTTC.

On this clone: This specimen includes other DNA sequences encoding the same CDR3. V is TRBV4-2 and J is TRBJ2-5; D gene ambiguous. The length of the CDR3 is 13 residues. Germline assignment: CDR1 LGHNA and CDR2 YNFKEQ. The ends were cut back, 0 bases at V and 4 bases at J, with 6 bases in the middle. The CDR3 DNA sequence: TGTGCCAGCAGCCAAGAAGTGCGAGAGACCCAGTACTTC. This codes for CASSQEVRETQYF.

The chain couples TRBV27 to TRBJ2-7; weak D call: TRBD2 (5 bases). V dropped 2 bases and J dropped 2 bases, with 7 bases sitting between them. CDR3 length: 13 residues. Germline assignment: CDR1 MNHEY and CDR2 SMNVEV (reference sequence). In nucleotides, the CDR3 is TGTGCCAGCAGTTTAGAGGGAGCCTACGAGCAGTACTTC. Translation: CASSLEGAYEQYF.

This sequence joins TRBV2 and TRBJ2-1, with 11 bases lining up with TRBD2. Germline assignment: CDR1 SNHLY and CDR2 FYNNEI. The V segment lost 6 bases and the J segment 7 bases; nucleotides outside the gene matches: 11. The CDR3 spans 16 residues. CDR3 coding DNA: TGTGCCAGCAGCCGCATAGGGACTAGCGGTGCGAATGAGCAGTTCTTC. It codes for CASSRIGTSGANEQFF.

This clone appeared a few times. This chain joins TRBV2 and TRBJ1-5, with a tentative D call TRBD1 (5 bases). The germline V gene has CDR1 SNHLY and CDR2 FYNNEI. This CDR3 is built from 17 residues. Trimming took off 2 bases at V and 7 bases at J, with 21 bases between the two ends. The CDR3 DNA reads as TGTGCCAGCAGTGAATCGGAATGGGGCAGGGTGAGGCAGCCCCAGCATTTT. Translating gives CASSESEWGRVRQPQHF.

The chain links TRBV10-2 to TRBJ2-3; D might be TRBD1 (5 bases). The germline CDR1 and CDR2 sequences are WSHSY and SAAADI. The CDR3 sequence is 16 residues long. Trimming shortened V by 0 bases and J by 3 bases, and 13 bases separated the two germline ends. In DNA form, the CDR3 reads TGCGCCAGCAGTGAGTCGTTGAGACAGTCAACAGATACGCAGTATTTT. It is translated as CASSESLRQSTDTQYF.

The chain couples TRBV5-4 to TRBJ1-1; D is uncertain. This CDR3 region has 16 residues. The V gene's germline CDR1 is SGHNT and CDR2 YYREEE (reference sequence). The ends were cut back, 0 bases at V and 1 base at J, with 13 bases in the middle. The CDR3 protein is CASSLAAGVRNTEAFF. CDR3 nucleotide sequence: TGTGCCAGCAGCTTGGCGGCAGGTGTACGGAACACTGAAGCTTTCTTT.

This rearrangement joins TRBV21-1 to TRBJ1-5; the D call TRBD1 from the table was never checked on the DNA. TRBV21-1 is described as a pseudogene. This CDR3 spans 15 amino acids. The CDR3 loop reads CASSADRGLGQPQHF. The CDR3 coding sequence is TGTGCCAGCAGCGCAGACAGGGGATTAGGTCAGCCCCAGCATTTT.

This sequence joins TRBV3-1 (or the pseudogene TRBV3-2) and TRBJ2-7; D remains ambiguous. This CDR3 has 13 residues. V gave up 5 bases and J gave up 3 bases, with 11 bases separating them. The germline gives CDR1 LGHDT, CDR2 YNNKEL (reference sequence). CDR3 amino acids: CASSVSGNYEQYF. CDR3 nucleotides: TGTGCCAGCAGCGTGTCAGGTAACTACGAGCAGTACTTC.

V is TRBV20-1 and J is TRBJ1-1; the D gene is possibly TRBD1 (5 bases). This CDR3 has 11 amino acids. V was clipped by 0 bases and J by 13 bases, with 12 bases between them. Germline CDR1 DFQATT, CDR2 SNEGSKA (reference sequence). The CDR3 loop reads CSARDPGKDFF. In DNA form, the CDR3 reads TGCAGTGCTAGAGACCCAGGGAAGGATTTCTTT.

This chain joins TRBV19 and TRBJ1-4; no clear D gene. Germline V gene sequence: CDR1 LNHDA, CDR2 SQIVND (reference sequence). Trimming cost V 5 bases and J 4 bases, with 14 bases left between them. The length of the CDR3 is 15 residues. The CDR3 loop is CASSVRLPGNEKLFF. The CDR3, as DNA: TGTGCCAGTAGTGTCCGACTACCGGGTAATGAAAAACTGTTTTTT.

The sample holds one count of this clone. The V call is TRBV18, the J call TRBJ2-7; 7 bases align to TRBD1. The germline CDR1 and CDR2 sequences are KGHSH and LQKENI. V was clipped by 3 bases and J by 4 bases; unmatched bases: 9. The CDR3 spans 15 residues. The CDR3 DNA sequence: TGTGCCAGCTCACCTAACGACAGGGTTAGTTACGAGCAGTACTTC. Protein: CASSPNDRVSYEQYF.

The chain joins TRBV5-6 to TRBJ1-2; TRBD1 agrees at 7 bases. Germline V gene data show CDR1 as SGHDT and CDR2 as YYEEEE. The CDR3 consists of 12 residues. Trimming at V came to 4 bases and at J to 8 bases, leaving 5 bases not matched to a gene. For the CDR3, the DNA is TGTGCCAGCAGCAATACAGGGGAGGGCTACACCTTC. This gives the protein CASSNTGEGYTF.

This chain links TRBV4-1 with TRBJ1-5, with D uncertain. Germline V CDR1 and CDR2: MGHRA, YSYEKL. V was pared by 0 bases and J by 2 bases, with 11 bases between. The CDR3 is 16 residues long. Here the CDR3 DNA reads TGCGCCAGCAGCCAAGAATACCTCGGGGGCAATCAGCCCCAGCATTTT. It encodes CASSQEYLGGNQPQHF.

The J gene is TRBJ2-1, the V gene TRBV19, with a weak D call TRBD2 (6 bases). The CDR3 totals 16 residues. V was trimmed by 2 bases and J by 1 base, leaving 12 bases between them. Germline assignment: CDR1 LNHDA and CDR2 SQIVND (reference sequence). For the CDR3, the DNA is TGTGCCAGTAGTATAAACGGGAGAGGGTCCTACAATGAGCAGTTCTTC. This gives the protein CASSINGRGSYNEQFF.

The rearrangement uses TRBV20-1 and TRBJ2-1, with a tentative D call TRBD2 (6 bases). Germline V gene sequence: CDR1 DFQATT, CDR2 SNEGSKA (reference sequence). The CDR3 sequence is 14 residues long. Trimming pared 3 bases from V and 7 bases from J, leaving 16 bases between. Written as DNA, the CDR3 is TGCAGTGCTAGTGGGGGACTCAAACCAAATGAGCAGTTCTTC. Its protein is CSASGGLKPNEQFF.

This clone has a single count. CDR3 loop: CASSVGALTNEKLFF. The CDR3 DNA is TGTGCCAGCAGCGTAGGGGCTTTAACTAATGAAAAACTGTTTTTT. The V gene is TRBV9, the J gene TRBJ1-4; D is undetermined. The CDR3 has 15 residues. The V end lost 0 bases, the J end lost 1 base, and 7 bases lay between the germline ends. In germline, CDR1 is SGDLS, CDR2 YYNGEE.

This clone came up once. This sample also contains other DNA sequences that code for the same CDR3. This chain links TRBV5-6 with TRBJ2-7, with D uncertain. The CDR3 covers 11 residues. Trimming shortened V by 0 bases and J by 6 bases, and 4 bases separated the two germline ends. Germline V gene lookup returns CDR1 SGHDT and CDR2 YYEEEE. The CDR3 nucleotides read TGTGCCAGCAGCTTGGTCTCCGAGCAGTACTTC. It encodes CASSLVSEQYF.

The chain links TRBV15 to TRBJ2-1; 8 positions agree with TRBD2. The V segment lost 3 bases and the J segment 7 bases; nucleotides outside the gene matches: 5. Germline assignment: CDR1 LNHNV and CDR2 YYDKDF (reference sequence). CDR3 length equals 14 residues. The CDR3 protein is CATSRPGLGNEQFF. The CDR3 region has the DNA TGTGCCACCAGCAGGCCGGGACTAGGAAATGAGCAGTTCTTC.

This sequence joins TRBV28 and TRBJ2-1; 7 nucleotides agree with TRBD2. V shed 4 bases, J shed 7 bases, and the junction held 1 base outside the gene matches. The CDR3 has 12 amino acids. The germline CDR1 and CDR2 sequences are MDHEN and SYDVKM. The CDR3 loop is CASSYSGNEQFF. The DNA for the CDR3 is TGTGCCAGCAGTTATAGCGGGAATGAGCAGTTCTTC.

The V gene is TRBV5-4, the J gene TRBJ2-3; TRBD2 might be the D (6 bases). V was clipped by 0 bases and J by 0 bases, with 8 bases between them. The CDR3 consists of 15 residues. Per germline, CDR1 SGHNT and CDR2 YYREEE (reference sequence). CDR3 nucleotide sequence: TGTGCCAGCAGCTTGGACAGCGGGAGCACAGATACGCAGTATTTT. This encodes CASSLDSGSTDTQYF.